The present T cell receptor beta chain was sequenced within a study of blood T cell repertoires in COVID-19. V dropped 5 bases and J dropped 7 bases, with 20 bases sitting between them. The CDR3 is 15 amino acids. Germline V CDR1 and CDR2: MNHEY, SVGEGT. Sequenced by immunoSEQ multiplex PCR; TCRdb stores in-frame clones only, minus some. The sample carries 200,000 to 250,000 clones, roughly 79% recorded once. The material sequenced was peripheral blood. The rearrangement joins TRBV6-2 or TRBV6-3 to TRBJ1-2; no reliable D call. The TCR was taken from an elderly woman with COVID-19, enrolled during active disease. CDR3 nucleotide sequence: TGTGCCAGCAGTGAGCTTGCCAATAAGGGAGTTGGCTACACCTTC. This codes for CASSELANKGVGYTF.